This record concerns one T cell receptor beta chain sequence. Its target is not known. The data derive from a study of T cell responses to AZD1222 COVID-19 vaccine. Some clones are missing from TCRdb's copy, which holds only in-frame ones; the method was immunoSEQ multiplex PCR. The table has around 60,000 clones, just over 90% seen once. The CDR3 runs to 14 residues. Germline-derived CDR1 and CDR2 are LNHDA and SQIVND (reference sequence). V trimming: 7 bases; J trimming: 15 bases; junction bases outside the gene matches: 11. Findings and caveats of the study: White British ancestry dominated among donors, who included more females, and clonal diversity was possibly underestimated. Spike was spanned by vaccine-associated CD4 TCRs, which were dominant at 160-218 and 743-854. Seropositive AZD1222 recipients at baseline numbered only five or six.

This clonotype was obtained from an adult who received the MenACWY meningococcal vaccine as a control. This specimen was peripheral blood, taken 28 days after the second dose of the MenACWY control vaccine. The chain uses TRBV19 and TRBJ2-4, with 14 bases aligning to TRBD2. The CDR3 sequence: CASIGTSGSGPLYF. CDR3 in DNA: TGTGCCAGTATAGGGACTAGCGGGAGTGGCCCCCTGTACTTC. The whole variable domain, filled in from reference TRBV19 and TRBJ2-4, reads DGGITQSPKYLFRKEGQNVTLSCEQNLNHDAMYWYRQDPGQGLRLIYYSQIVNDFQKGDIAEGYSVSREKKESFPLTVTSAQKNPTAFYLCASIGTSGSGPLYFGAGTRLSVL.